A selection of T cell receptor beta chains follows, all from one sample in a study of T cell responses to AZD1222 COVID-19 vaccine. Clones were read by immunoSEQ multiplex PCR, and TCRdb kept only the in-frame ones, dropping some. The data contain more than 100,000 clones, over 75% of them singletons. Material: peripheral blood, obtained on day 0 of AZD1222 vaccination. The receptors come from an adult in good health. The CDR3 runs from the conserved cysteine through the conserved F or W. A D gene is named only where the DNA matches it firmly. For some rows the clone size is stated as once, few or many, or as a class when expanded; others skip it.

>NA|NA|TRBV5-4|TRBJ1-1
TGTGCCAGCAGCTTGGGCAGGGTAGACACTGAAGCTTTCTTT
CASSLGRVDTEAFF
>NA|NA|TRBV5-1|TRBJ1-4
TGCGCCAGCAGCTTGGCCAGCGATAGGGAAAAACTGTTTTTT
CASSLASDREKLFF
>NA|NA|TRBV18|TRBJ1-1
TGTGCCAGCTCACCACGCGGGGGCGGGGGCACTGAAGCTTTCTTT
CASSPRGGGGTEAFF
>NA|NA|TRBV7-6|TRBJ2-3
TGTGCCAGCAGCTTAGAGGGGGGCCGTAGGACAGATACGCAGTATTTT
CASSLEGGRRTDTQYF
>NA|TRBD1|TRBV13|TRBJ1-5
TGTGCCAGCAGCTTCGGGACAGGTGGGAATCAGCCCCAGCATTTT
CASSFGTGGNQPQHF
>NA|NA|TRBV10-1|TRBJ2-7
TGCGCCAGCAGTGAGTCGAGGAAACCCTACGAGCAGTACTTC
CASSESRKPYEQYF
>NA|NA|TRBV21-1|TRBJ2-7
TGTGCCAGCAGCAGTTGGGCTACTCAAGCCTACGAGCAGTACTTC
CASSSWATQAYEQYF
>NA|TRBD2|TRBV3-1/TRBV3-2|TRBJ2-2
TGTGCCAGCAGCCAAAACCTAGCGGGGGCGTCGGGCACCGGGGAGCTGTTTTTT
CASSQNLAGASGTGELFF
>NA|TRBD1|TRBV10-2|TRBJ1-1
TGCGCCAGCACCTCCGGACAGGGGGCGACTGAAGCTTTCTTT
CASTSGQGATEAFF
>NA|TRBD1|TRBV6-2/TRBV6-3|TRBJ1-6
TGTGCCAGCAGCCCGGGACAGGACATCTCACCCCTCCACTTT
CASSPGQDISPLHF
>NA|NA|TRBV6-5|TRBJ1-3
TGTGCCAGCGGCGACATACTCTCTGGAAACACCATATATTTT
CASGDILSGNTIYF
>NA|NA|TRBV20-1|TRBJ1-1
TGCAGTGCTAGTTTGAACACTGAAGCTTTCTTT
CSASLNTEAFF
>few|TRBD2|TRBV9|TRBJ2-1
TGTGCCAGCAGCGGACCTAGCGGGGGGGCCTACAATGAGCAGTTCTTC
CASSGPSGGAYNEQFF
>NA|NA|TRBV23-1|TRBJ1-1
TGCGCCATCCAGGGATTCTGGAACACTGAAGCTTTCTTT
CAIQGFWNTEAFF
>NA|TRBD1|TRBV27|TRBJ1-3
TGTGCCACCCGACAGGGAGTTTCTGGAAACACCATATATTTT
CATRQGVSGNTIYF
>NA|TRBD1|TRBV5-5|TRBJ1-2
TGTGCCAGCAGCCCCTACTGGACAGGGGGGATCTATGGCTACACCTTC
CASSPYWTGGIYGYTF
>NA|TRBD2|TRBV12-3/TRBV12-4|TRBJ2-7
TGTGCCACGGGGCGGGGGGACTACGAGCAGTACTTC
CATGRGDYEQYF
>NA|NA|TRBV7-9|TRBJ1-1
TGTGCCAGCAGCTTCAAAGGGGGTACCACTGAAGCTTTCTTT
CASSFKGGTTEAFF
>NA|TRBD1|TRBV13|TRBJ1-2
TGTGCCAGCAGCGCCGATACAGGGGGCTTTAGGTATGGCTACACCTTC
CASSADTGGFRYGYTF
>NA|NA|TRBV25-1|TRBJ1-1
TGTGCCAGCAGTGAATATCAGGGGCGGGACACTGAAGCTTTCTTT
CASSEYQGRDTEAFF
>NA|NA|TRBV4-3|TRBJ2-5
TGCGCCAGCAGCCATTTAGCTGGGGAGACCCAGTACTTC
CASSHLAGETQYF
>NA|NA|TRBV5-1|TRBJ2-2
TGCGCCAGCCGCCGCGACTTGTACACCGGGGAGCTGTTTTTT
CASRRDLYTGELFF
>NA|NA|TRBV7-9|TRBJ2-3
TGTGCCAGCAGCTTAGTACCAGATACGCAGTATTTT
CASSLVPDTQYF
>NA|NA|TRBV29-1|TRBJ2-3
TGCAGCGTTGTGGTAGATACGCAGTATTTT
CSVVVDTQYF
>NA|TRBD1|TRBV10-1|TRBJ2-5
TGCGCCAGCAGTGAAACAGGGGAAGAGACCCAGTACTTC
CASSETGEETQYF
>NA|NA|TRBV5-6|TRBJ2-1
TGTGCCAGCAGCTTGGATACTAGTAGGGTCTTC
CASSLDTSRVF
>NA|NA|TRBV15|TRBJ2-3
TGTGCCACCAGCACCCAGTACCCCAAAATCACAGATACGCAGTATTTT
CATSTQYPKITDTQYF
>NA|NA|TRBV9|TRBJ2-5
TGTGCCAGCAGCGTAAGAGCGGCGGGGACGCAAGAGACCCAGTACTTC
CASSVRAAGTQETQYF
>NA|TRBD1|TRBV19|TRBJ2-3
TGTGCCAGTAGTCAAGGACAGGGGGGCACAGATACGCAGTATTTT
CASSQGQGGTDTQYF
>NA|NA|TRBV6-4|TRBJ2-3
TGTGCCAGCAGTGAATCCGACGGCACAGATACGCAGTATTTT
CASSESDGTDTQYF
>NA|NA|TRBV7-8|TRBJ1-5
TGTGCCAGCAGCTTATTCCACTACCGGGGAGGAGGTAGCAATCAGCCCCAGCATTTT
CASSLFHYRGGGSNQPQHF